The 12 T cell receptor beta chains below come from one sample, sequenced in a study of graft-versus-host responses after intestinal transplantation. Profiling relied on immunoSEQ multiplex PCR, and the TCRdb table lists in-frame clones only, not all of them. The table includes roughly 120,000 clones, about 92% detected once. These TCRs are of unknown antigen specificity. The specimen comprised unstimulated CD8+ T cells sorted from spleen or lymph node cells, sampled before transplant. The receptor set was obtained from a human donor who was the organ donor for an intestinal transplant.

The V and J genes are TRBV11-2 and TRBJ2-1; possible D gene TRBD2, 6 bases. Germline CDR1 reads SGHAT; CDR2 reads FQNNGV. The CDR3 has 18 residues. Trimming took 4 bases from V and 2 from J, leaving 21 bases between them. Here the CDR3 reads CASSSGTRSLGTYNEQFF. As DNA, the CDR3 is TGTGCCAGCAGCTCTGGGACTCGCTCTTTAGGGACCTACAATGAGCAGTTCTTC.

The chain is built from TRBV5-8 and TRBJ2-7; no clear D. V dropped 6 bases and J dropped 1 base, with 11 bases sitting between them. This CDR3 is built from 13 residues. Germline lookup yields CDR1 SGHTS and CDR2 YDEGEE. The CDR3 nucleotides read TGTGCCAGCATCTCCCTCGGATCCTACGAGCAGTACTTC. Protein product: CASISLGSYEQYF. The full variable domain, its missing parts supplied by reference TRBV5-8 and TRBJ2-7, is EAGVTQSPTHLIKTRGQQATLRCSPISGHTSVYWYQQALGLGLQFLLWYDEGEERNRGNFPPRFSGRQFPNYSSELNVNALELEDSALYLCASISLGSYEQYFGPGTRLTVT.

V gene TRBV9 combines with J gene TRBJ1-1, with D possibly TRBD1 on 5 matching bases. V lost 2 bases and J 0 bases, leaving 11 bases between the germline ends. The CDR3 runs 15 residues. Germline lookup yields CDR1 SGDLS and CDR2 YYNGEE. CDR3 amino acids: CASSVGAKMNTEAFF. CDR3 bases: TGTGCCAGCAGCGTCGGGGCCAAAATGAACACTGAAGCTTTCTTT.

V is TRBV7-3 and J is TRBJ2-1, with 9 bases matching TRBD2. Germline V gene sequence: CDR1 SGHTA, CDR2 FQGTGA. The CDR3 runs to 15 residues. V gave up 5 bases and J gave up 2 bases; unmatched junction bases: 4. DNA of the CDR3: TGTGCCAGCAGCCCAACTAGCGGGCCCTACAATGAGCAGTTCTTC. It translates to CASSPTSGPYNEQFF.

Here the CDR3 reads CASSLVGSGETQYF. As DNA, the CDR3 is TGTGCCAGCAGCTTAGTTGGTAGCGGAGAGACCCAGTACTTC. J is TRBJ2-5 and V is TRBV11-2; TRBD2 might be the D (6 bases). The CDR3 consists of 14 residues. V was trimmed by 1 base and J by 4 bases, leaving 10 bases between them. Germline values: CDR1 SGHAT, CDR2 FQNNGV.

V gene TRBV19 combines with J gene TRBJ1-1; the D gene is possibly TRBD1 (6 bases). Trimming cost V 4 bases and J 1 base, with 19 bases left between them. Germline values: CDR1 LNHDA, CDR2 SQIVND (reference sequence). This CDR3 spans 17 amino acids. This chain's CDR3 is CASSTVWTATKNTEAFF. For the CDR3, the DNA is TGTGCCAGTAGTACCGTCTGGACAGCGACTAAGAACACTGAAGCTTTCTTT. Variable domain in full (rest from reference TRBV19 and TRBJ1-1): DGGITQSPKYLFRKEGQNVTLSCEQNLNHDAMYWYRQDPGQGLRLIYYSQIVNDFQKGDIAEGYSVSREKKESFPLTVTSAQKNPTAFYLCASSTVWTATKNTEAFFGQGTRLTVV.

The chain links TRBV25-1 to TRBJ2-7, with D possibly TRBD1 on 5 matching bases. Deletions cut 4 bases from V and 3 bases from J, with 16 bases between. In germline, CDR1 is MGHDK, CDR2 SYGVNS. The CDR3 is made up of 15 amino acids. The CDR3 DNA sequence: TGTGCCAGCAGTGTGGGGCAGGGTGGATTCTACGAGCAGTACTTC. As protein: CASSVGQGGFYEQYF.

This clone was seen a single time. The chain carries TRBV7-9 and TRBJ2-1; D remains ambiguous. Germline V lookup: CDR1 SEHNR, CDR2 FQNEAQ (reference sequence). The CDR3 totals 12 residues. V was trimmed by 0 bases and J by 9 bases, leaving 6 bases between them. The CDR3 nucleotides read TGTGCCAGCAGCTTAGCGACCATTGAGCAGTTCTTC. Its protein product is CASSLATIEQFF.

V is TRBV4-1 and J is TRBJ2-5; possibly TRBD1 or TRBD2 for D (5 bases each). Trimming pared 0 bases from V and 5 bases from J, leaving 16 bases between. This CDR3 is 16 amino acids long. Germline values: CDR1 MGHRA, CDR2 YSYEKL. The CDR3 DNA follows: TGCGCCAGCAGCCAAGACCTCCCGGGACGCCCGGAGACCCAGTACTTC. It is translated as CASSQDLPGRPETQYF.

V is TRBV7-2 and J is TRBJ2-7; unclear D gene. Germline CDR1 is SGHTA and CDR2 is FQGNSA. The CDR3 has 11 amino acids. The V and J ends lost 5 bases and 2 bases respectively, with 4 bases between them. This CDR3 is CASSGPYEQYF. The CDR3, as DNA: TGTGCCAGCAGCGGACCCTACGAGCAGTACTTC.

Points on this clone: The same CDR3 can be traced to other DNA sequences in this sample. This chain links TRBV4-1 with TRBJ2-7; unclear D gene. Trimming took off 0 bases at V and 3 bases at J, with 6 bases between the two ends. CDR1 is MGHRA, CDR2 YSYEKL, per germline. The CDR3 sequence is 13 residues long. This CDR3 is CASSQDFGYEQYF. The CDR3 nucleotides are TGCGCCAGCAGCCAAGATTTCGGCTACGAGCAGTACTTC.

The V call is TRBV29-1, the J call TRBJ1-2; D ambiguous. Trimming stripped 6 bases from V and 3 bases from J, with 14 bases between. Germline CDR1 SQVTM, CDR2 ANQGSEA. CDR3 length: 13 amino acids. The CDR3 DNA reads as TGCAGCGTCTACCGGGATCTTCACTATGGCTACACCTTC. Residues: CSVYRDLHYGYTF.